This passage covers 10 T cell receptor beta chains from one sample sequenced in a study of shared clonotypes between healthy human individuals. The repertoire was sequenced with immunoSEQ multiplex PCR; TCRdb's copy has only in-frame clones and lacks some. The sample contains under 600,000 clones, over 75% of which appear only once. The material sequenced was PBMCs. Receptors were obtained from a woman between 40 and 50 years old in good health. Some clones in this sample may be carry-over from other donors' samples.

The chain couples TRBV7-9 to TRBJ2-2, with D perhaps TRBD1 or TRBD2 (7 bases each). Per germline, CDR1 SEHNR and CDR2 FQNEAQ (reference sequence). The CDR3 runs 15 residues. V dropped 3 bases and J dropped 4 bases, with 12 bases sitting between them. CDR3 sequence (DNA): TGTGCCAGCAGCTTCACAGGGGAGGGCACCGGGGAGCTGTTTTTT. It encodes CASSFTGEGTGELFF.

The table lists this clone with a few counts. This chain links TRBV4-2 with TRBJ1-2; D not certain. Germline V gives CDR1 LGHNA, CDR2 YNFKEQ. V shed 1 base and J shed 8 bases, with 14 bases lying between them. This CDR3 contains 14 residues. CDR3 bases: TGTGCCAGCAGCCAAGTATCTGGTTCCCACGGCTACACCTTC. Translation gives CASSQVSGSHGYTF.

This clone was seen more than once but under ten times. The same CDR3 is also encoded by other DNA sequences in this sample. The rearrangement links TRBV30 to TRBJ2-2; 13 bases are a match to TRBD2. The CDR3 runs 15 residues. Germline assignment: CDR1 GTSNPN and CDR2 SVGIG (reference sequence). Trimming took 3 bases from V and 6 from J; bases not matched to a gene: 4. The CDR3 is CAWRRLAGGSGELFF. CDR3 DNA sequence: TGTGCCTGGAGAAGACTAGCGGGAGGATCCGGGGAGCTGTTTTTT.

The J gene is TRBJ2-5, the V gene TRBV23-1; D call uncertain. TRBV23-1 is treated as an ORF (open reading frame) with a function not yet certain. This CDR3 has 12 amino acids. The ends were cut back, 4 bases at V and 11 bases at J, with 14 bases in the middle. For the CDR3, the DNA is TGCGCCAGCAGTCGATCCGAGTTAAGTCAGTACTTC. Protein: CASSRSELSQYF.

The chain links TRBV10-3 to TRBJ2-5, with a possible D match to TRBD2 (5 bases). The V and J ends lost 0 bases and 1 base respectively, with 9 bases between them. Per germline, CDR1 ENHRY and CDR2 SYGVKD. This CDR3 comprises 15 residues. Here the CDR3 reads CAISESLGVQETQYF. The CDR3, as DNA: TGTGCCATCAGTGAGTCCCTGGGAGTCCAAGAGACCCAGTACTTC.

The CDR3 region has the DNA TGCGCCAGCAGTCAAACACAGGGGGCGCGAGCTTTCTTT. Translation gives CASSQTQGARAFF. V usage is TRBV23-1 and J usage is TRBJ1-1, with 9 bases aligning to TRBD1. TRBV23-1 is flagged as an ORF with uncertain function. The length of the CDR3 is 13 residues. V shed 2 bases, J shed 10 bases, and the junction held 5 bases outside the gene matches.

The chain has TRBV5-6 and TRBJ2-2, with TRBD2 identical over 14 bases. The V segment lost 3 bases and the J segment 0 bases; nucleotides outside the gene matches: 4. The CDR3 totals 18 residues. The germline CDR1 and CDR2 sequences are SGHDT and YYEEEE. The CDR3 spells CASSSGLAGGANTGELFF. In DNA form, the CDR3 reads TGTGCCAGCAGCTCAGGACTAGCGGGAGGAGCGAACACCGGGGAGCTGTTTTTT.

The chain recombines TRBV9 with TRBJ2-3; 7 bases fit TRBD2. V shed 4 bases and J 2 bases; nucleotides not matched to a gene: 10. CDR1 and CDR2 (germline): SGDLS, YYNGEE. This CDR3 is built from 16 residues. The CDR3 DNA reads TGTGCCAGCAGCCCACGGGGTAGCGGGTACACAGATACGCAGTATTTT. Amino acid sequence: CASSPRGSGYTDTQYF.

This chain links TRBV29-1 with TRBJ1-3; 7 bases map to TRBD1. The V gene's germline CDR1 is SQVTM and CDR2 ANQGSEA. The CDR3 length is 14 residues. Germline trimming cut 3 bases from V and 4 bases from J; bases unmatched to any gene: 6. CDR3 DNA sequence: TGCAGCGTTGAGGTAGACAGGGCCGGAAACACCATATATTTT. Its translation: CSVEVDRAGNTIYF.

CDR3 sequence: CASSGQTVYEQYF. In nucleotides, the CDR3 is TGTGCCAGCAGCGGACAGACCGTCTACGAGCAGTACTTC. The gene calls are TRBV2 and TRBJ2-7; TRBD1 is a possible D gene (6 bases). The CDR3 is 13 residues long. The germline CDR1 and CDR2 sequences are SNHLY and FYNNEI. Trimming cost V 6 bases and J 3 bases, with 12 bases left between them.